Below, 8 T cell receptor beta chains from the same sample are listed, as sequenced in a study of response to subunit inactivated influenza vaccine. TCRdb used MiXCR to reprocess the RT-PCR reads, holding one entry per CDR3 protein. The repertoire holds about 500,000 distinct CDR3 sequences, under 15% seen once, with under 15% in the top ten. Sequences were derived from PBMCs from blood, sampled about 40 days after vaccination. The receptor source for this set is a man aged 45 to 65 who received an inactivated influenza vaccine.

This clonotype was counted between two and nine times. The rearrangement links TRBV7-2 to TRBJ2-7, with TRBD2 matching over 14 bases. The CDR3 runs 13 residues. The V gene end was trimmed by 6 bases and the J gene end by 6 bases; junction bases not matched to a gene: 1. CDR1 and CDR2 (germline): SGHTA, FQGNSA. The DNA for the CDR3 is TGTGCCAGCAGAGGACTAGCGGGGGGCGAGCAGTACTTC. Encoded protein: CASRGLAGGEQYF. The whole variable domain, filled in from reference TRBV7-2 and TRBJ2-7, reads GAGVSQSPSNKVTEKGKDVELRCDPISGHTALYWYRQSLGQGLEFLIYFQGNSAPDKSGLPSDRFSAERTGGSVSTLTIQRTQQEDSAVYLCASRGLAGGEQYFGPGTRLTVT.

This clonotype was seen only a few times. This chain joins TRBV3-1 and TRBJ2-3; D uncertain. The CDR3 has 13 amino acids. CDR1 and CDR2 from the germline V gene are LGHDT and YNNKEL (reference sequence). Trimming removed 0 bases from V and 5 bases from J, with 6 bases in between. CDR3 sequence: CASSQESRDTQYF. CDR3 coding DNA: TGTGCCAGCAGCCAAGAGTCCCGAGATACGCAGTATTTT.

The chain has TRBV13 and TRBJ2-1; TRBD2 matches at 11 bases. This CDR3 comprises 15 residues. The V gene's germline CDR1 is PRHDT and CDR2 FYEKMQ (reference sequence). V was clipped by 4 bases and J by 10 bases; unmatched bases: 9. DNA of the CDR3: TGTGCCAGCAGCTGGCCCGCTAGCGGGAGGATAGAGCAGTTCTTC. It codes for CASSWPASGRIEQFF.

There are many counts of this clonotype. This chain joins TRBV12-3 or TRBV12-4 and TRBJ2-1; 11 bases align to TRBD2. This CDR3 region has 16 residues. V lost 1 base to trimming and J lost 7 bases; unmatched junction nucleotides: 6. CDR3 region: CASSLVAGGPRNEQFF. CDR3 nucleotides: TGTGCCAGCAGTTTAGTAGCGGGAGGGCCTAGGAATGAGCAGTTCTTC.

The gene calls are TRBV29-1 and TRBJ1-1; D unclear. This CDR3 comprises 13 residues. CDR1 is SQVTM, CDR2 ANQGSEA, per germline. Trimming took off 0 bases at V and 4 bases at J, with 9 bases between the two ends. CDR3 in amino acids: CSVEEYRGTEAFF. CDR3 DNA: TGCAGCGTTGAAGAATACAGAGGCACTGAAGCTTTCTTT.

This chain joins TRBV21-1 and TRBJ1-3. TRBV21-1 has pseudogene status. This CDR3 has 15 residues. The CDR3 DNA follows: TGTGCCAGCAGCATGAGGGAGTACTCTGGAAACACCATATATTTT. Amino acids: CASSMREYSGNTIYF.

V and J are TRBV7-2 and TRBJ2-7; perhaps TRBD1 as D (5 bases). The V gene's germline CDR1 is SGHTA and CDR2 FQGNSA. This CDR3 spans 14 amino acids. V was shortened by 1 base and J by 3 bases, with 10 bases between the two germline ends. The CDR3 protein is CASSLEARVYEQYF. The CDR3 nucleotides read TGTGCCAGCAGCTTAGAGGCCAGGGTCTACGAGCAGTACTTC.

This clonotype was counted only a few times. The V gene is TRBV6-1, the J gene TRBJ1-5; maybe TRBD1 (6 bases). CDR3 length: 14 residues. The ends were cut back, 6 bases at V and 7 bases at J, with 16 bases in the middle. Germline V gene data show CDR1 as MNHNS and CDR2 as SASEGT. The CDR3 DNA sequence: TGTGCCAGCAGCTCAGACAGGTCAGGGCAGCCCCAGCATTTT. Protein sequence: CASSSDRSGQPQHF.